The 29 T cell receptor beta chains presented below share a single source sample, sequenced in a study of glioma-infiltrating T cells. Amplification of TCR alpha and beta CDR3 regions from RNA used iRepertoire nested multiplex PCR. Via MiXCR, TCRdb re-called the multiplex PCR reads, giving one row per CDR3 protein. Of tens of thousands of distinct CDR3 sequences detected, approximately 39% appear once; the ten largest clones hold 30% to 40%. What was sequenced was glioma tissue, nonneoplastic brain tissue, or PBMCs (not recorded which). These receptors originate from a human donor with low-grade glioma or glioblastoma, undergoing nonglioma brain surgery, or in good health (not recorded which).

This clonotype has at least ten counts. This chain joins TRBV5-1 and TRBJ2-1; the D gene is possibly TRBD2 (6 bases). Germline CDR1 is SGHRS and CDR2 is YFSETQ. CDR3 length: 15 amino acids. The V and J ends lost 6 bases and 4 bases respectively, with 17 bases between them. The CDR3 spells CASTIGTSLYNEQFF. The CDR3, as DNA: TGCGCCAGCACCATAGGAACTAGCTTATACAATGAGCAGTTCTTC.

The rearrangement uses TRBV28 and TRBJ2-7; 7 bases line up with TRBD1. The CDR3 extends over 14 amino acids. Germline V gene sequence: CDR1 MDHEN, CDR2 SYDVKM. J gave up 2 bases and V 5 bases, and 6 bases lay outside the gene matches. CDR3 sequence (DNA): TGTGCCAGCAGTACAAGGACAGGACCCTACGAGCAGTACTTC. The encoded protein is CASSTRTGPYEQYF.

On this clonotype itself: One base away lies a much larger clone, so this may be a sequencing read error. The chain employs TRBV5-1 and TRBJ2-4; D possibly matches TRBD1 or TRBD2 (5 bases each). CDR1 is SGHRS and CDR2 is YFSETQ in the germline V gene. The CDR3 is 15 residues long. In nucleotides, the CDR3 is TGCGCCAGCAGCTTGGGGGGGTTAGCCATAAACATTCAGTACTTC. This sequence encodes CASSLGGLAINIQYF. The full variable domain, with the rest looked up from reference TRBV5-1 and TRBJ2-4, is KAGVTQTPRYLIKTRGQQVTLSCSPISGHRSVSWYQQTPGQGLQFLFEYFSETQRNKGNFPGRFSGRQFSNSRSEMNVSTLELGDSALYLCASSLGGLAINIQYFGAGTRLSVL.

This clonotype was detected many times. V usage is TRBV28 and J usage is TRBJ1-5; unclear D gene. The CDR3 extends over 12 amino acids. The ends were cut back, 5 bases at V and 4 bases at J, with 6 bases in the middle. The V gene's germline CDR1 is MDHEN and CDR2 SYDVKM. The CDR3 DNA follows: TGTGCCAGCAGTCCACTAAATCAGCCCCAGCATTTT. This gives the protein CASSPLNQPQHF.

On this clonotype: The junction departs from the called germline gene at one end, perhaps through a read error. The chain joins TRBV20-1 to TRBJ2-5, with D possibly matching TRBD2 (6 bases). The germline V gene encodes CDR1 DFQATT and CDR2 SNEGSKA (reference sequence). The CDR3 loop spans 16 amino acids. The CDR3 is CSASKSARTKGEPQYF. For the CDR3, the DNA is TGCAGTGCTTCCAAGTCGGCCAGGACTAAGGGAGAGCCCCAGTACTTC.

Many counts were recorded for this clonotype. This sequence joins TRBV6-2 or TRBV6-3 and TRBJ1-5, with D perhaps matching TRBD1 (6 bases). CDR3 size: 13 residues. Looked up from germline, CDR1 is MNHEY and CDR2 is SVGEGT. CDR3 residues: CATGQFSNQPQHF. The CDR3 DNA is TGTGCGACCGGACAGTTTAGCAATCAGCCCCAGCATTTT.

The rearrangement links TRBV5-4 to TRBJ2-5, with D perhaps matching TRBD1 (6 bases). The V gene lost 7 bases and the J gene lost 0 bases, with 19 bases spanning the gap. The CDR3 spans 16 residues. Germline V gene data show CDR1 as SGHNT and CDR2 as YYREEE (reference sequence). For the CDR3, the DNA is TGTGCCAGCCTCCCGTTGGGGACAAATTACCAAGAGACCCAGTACTTC. Translation gives CASLPLGTNYQETQYF.

This clonotype has just one count. Mismatch with germline at one junction end may stem from a read error. J is TRBJ2-3 and V is TRBV28; no clear D gene. CDR1 MDHEN and CDR2 SYDVKM come from the germline V gene. This CDR3 has 17 amino acids. Here the CDR3 DNA reads TGTGTCAGCAGTGCTGGTTCTGGATCCAGTCGCACAGATGCGCAGTATTTT. Translated, it gives CVSSAGSGSSRTDAQYF.

Worth noting for this clonotype: Just one base apart from a much larger clone, this may be a read error. The rearrangement uses TRBV19 and TRBJ2-3; a weak D match, TRBD2 (5 bases). CDR3 size: 13 residues. The germline V and J ends were trimmed by 6 bases and 14 bases, with 21 bases remaining between them. Germline-derived CDR1 and CDR2 are LNHDA and SQIVND (reference sequence). The CDR3 spells CASRIPATGELYF. In nucleotides, the CDR3 is TGTGCCAGTAGGATACCCGCCACCGGGGAGCTGTATTTT.

Only one count was recorded for this clonotype. The conserved phenylalanine or tryptophan is not found at the CDR3 terminus, so this likely reflects a read error. The limits of the CDR3 on the DNA are not certain, so only TCRdb's listed CDR3 is given. The chain couples TRBV6-1 to TRBJ1-1. The CDR3 is 11 residues long, ends included. CDR1 is MNHNS, CDR2 SASEGT, per germline. CDR3 loop: CATFLNTEALS.

V is TRBV27 and J is TRBJ1-1, with D possibly TRBD1 on 5 matching bases. The CDR3 runs to 17 residues. Germline CDR1 reads MNHEY; CDR2 reads SMNVEV (reference sequence). V lost 6 bases and J lost 5, with 25 bases in between. The DNA for the CDR3 is TGTGCCAGCAGAATGGTAATTTCCCAGGGATTTTGGACTGAAGCTTTCTTT. It encodes CASRMVISQGFWTEAFF.

With regard to this clonotype: The CDR3 does not end in the conserved phenylalanine or tryptophan, so this is likely a read error. The chain has TRBV7-9 and TRBJ1-1; D possibly corresponds to TRBD1 (5 bases). CDR1 is SEHNR, CDR2 FQNEAQ, per germline (reference sequence). Trimming removed 3 bases at V and 4 bases at J, with 18 bases between. CDR3 length: 16 residues. The CDR3 sequence is CASSFSTAGQGTEAFL. CDR3 DNA sequence: TGTGCCAGCAGCTTTTCGACGGCAGGGCAAGGCACTGAAGCTTTCCTT.

This clonotype has just a few counts. V gene TRBV5-6 combines with J gene TRBJ2-1; TRBD1 matches at 12 bases. Germline V CDR1 and CDR2: SGHDT, YYEEEE. This CDR3 spans 14 amino acids. Trimming cost V 3 bases and J 10 bases; bases outside gene matches: 5. The CDR3 here is CASSWGQGAREQFF. The CDR3 DNA reads TGTGCCAGCAGCTGGGGACAGGGGGCCCGAGAGCAGTTCTTC.

The sample holds many counts of this clonotype. The CDR3 nucleotides are TGTGCCAGCAGCCCGGACAGGGGAGGGCCACAGACCCAGTACTTC. It encodes CASSPDRGGPQTQYF. The chain employs TRBV7-7 and TRBJ2-5, with TRBD1 matching 9 bases. CDR3 size: 15 residues. V gave up 5 bases and J gave up 6 bases; unmatched junction bases: 10. Looked up from germline, CDR1 is SSHAT and CDR2 is FNYEAQ (reference sequence). The full variable domain, with the rest looked up from reference TRBV7-7 and TRBJ2-5, is GAGVSQSPRYKVTKRGQDVTLRCDPISSHATLYWYQQALGQGPEFLTYFNYEAQPDKSGLPSDRFSAERPEGSISTLTIQRTEQRDSAMYRCASSPDRGGPQTQYFGPGTRLLVL.

Notes on this clonotype: A much larger clonotype is one base distant, so this may be a read error. The rearrangement joins TRBV20-1 to TRBJ2-5; tentatively, D is TRBD2 (5 bases). The CDR3 loop spans 13 amino acids. Germline CDR1 and CDR2: DFQATT and SNEGSKA (reference sequence). The CDR3 sequence is CSVPKAGAETQYF. The CDR3, as DNA: TGCAGCGTTCCAAAGGCGGGCGCAGAGACCCAGTACTTC.

The chain uses TRBV20-1 and TRBJ2-1; possible D gene TRBD2, 6 bases. Germline V CDR1 and CDR2: DFQATT, SNEGSKA (reference sequence). The V end was cut by 8 bases, the J end by 4 bases, with 9 bases between. CDR3 length: 11 residues. This chain's CDR3 is CSPGTYNEQFF. The CDR3 region has the DNA TGCAGTCCCGGGACTTACAATGAGCAGTTCTTC.

In its sample, this clonotype was seen once. The chain is built from TRBV25-1 and TRBJ2-7, with a possible D match to TRBD2 (5 bases). CDR3 length: 15 amino acids. Germline loops: CDR1 MGHDK, CDR2 SYGVNS. CDR3 amino acids: CVSSDSFIGRREQYF. The CDR3 region has the DNA TGTGTTAGCAGTGACTCCTTTATTGGTAGGAGGGAGCAGTACTTC.

As to this clonotype: A much larger clonotype is one base distant, so this may be a read error. The gene calls are TRBV5-1 and TRBJ2-7; 13 bases are shared with TRBD2. The CDR3 sequence is 15 residues long. The V gene's germline CDR1 is SGHRS and CDR2 YFSETQ. With 4 bases clipped from V and 5 bases from J, the junction kept 6 bases outside the gene matches. The CDR3 sequence: CASSVGTSGAHEQYF. CDR3 sequence (DNA): TGCGCCAGCAGCGTCGGGACTAGCGGGGCCCACGAGCAGTACTTC.

With respect to this clonotype: No DNA is shown, since the ends of the CDR3 on it are uncertain; the CDR3 is the one TCRdb lists. This chain links TRBV7-2 with TRBJ1-1. The V gene's germline CDR1 is SGHTA and CDR2 FQGNSA. The CDR3 is 23 amino acids long, termini counted. CDR3 amino acids: CASSFYICSARDLGRNRDTEAFF.

Of note for this clonotype: The junction departs from germline at one end; a sequencing error may be responsible. The chain links TRBV11-2 to TRBJ2-4; no firm D call. In germline, CDR1 is SGHAT, CDR2 FQNNGV. The CDR3 is made up of 13 amino acids. The CDR3 sequence: CAGSRNSWVIQYF. The DNA for the CDR3 is TGTGCCGGCAGCCGAAATAGCTGGGTCATTCAGTACTTC.

Only one count was recorded for this clonotype. No conserved phenylalanine or tryptophan is present at the end of the CDR3, so a read error is the likely explanation. The chain uses TRBV6-1 and TRBJ2-2; D perhaps matches TRBD1 (7 bases). Germline values: CDR1 MNHNS, CDR2 SASEGT. CDR3 size: 13 residues. CDR3 protein: CACGTANTGGLFI. In DNA, the CDR3 is TGTGCCTGCGGGACAGCGAACACCGGGGGGCTGTTTATT.

In regard to this clonotype: A much larger clone is a single base away; this may be a read error. The chain recombines TRBV5-6 with TRBJ2-1; D is undetermined. The CDR3 totals 16 residues. The V gene's germline CDR1 is SGHDT and CDR2 YYEEEE. The CDR3 region has the DNA TGTGCCAGCAGCTCGGAACACGCGCGCCTCTACAATGAGCGGTTCTTC. Translated: CASSSEHARLYNERFF.

Many counts were recorded for this clonotype. J is TRBJ1-1 and V is TRBV6-1, with 11 nucleotides matching TRBD1. The germline V gene has CDR1 MNHNS and CDR2 SASEGT. The CDR3 spans 13 residues. With 6 bases clipped from V and 10 bases from J, the junction kept 7 bases outside the gene matches. CDR3: CASRGQGARGAFF. The CDR3 DNA reads TGTGCCAGCAGAGGACAGGGGGCGCGGGGAGCTTTCTTT.

This clonotype appeared many times. V gene TRBV4-2 combines with J gene TRBJ2-7; the D call may be TRBD1 or TRBD2 (5 bases each). V lost 1 base and J 1 base, leaving 8 bases between the germline ends. The germline V gene has CDR1 LGHNA and CDR2 YNFKEQ. This CDR3 has 14 amino acids. DNA of the CDR3: TGTGCCAGCAGCCAAGGGGGGTTATCCTACGAGCAGTACTTC. It is translated as CASSQGGLSYEQYF.

This clonotype was observed a handful of times. A much bigger clone sits one base away, suggesting this may be a read error. The V and J genes are TRBV4-2 and TRBJ1-3; D uncertain. CDR1 and CDR2 from the germline V gene are LGHNA and YNFKEQ. V shed 4 bases and J shed 1 base, with 14 bases lying between them. The CDR3 runs to 16 residues. CDR3 nucleotide sequence: TGTGCCAGCAGCCCAATCCGGCTGCAGTCTGGAAACACCATATATTTT. Protein sequence: CASSPIRLQSGNTIYF.

This clonotype came up many times. The chain joins TRBV12-3 or TRBV12-4 to TRBJ2-3, with TRBD2 matching over 13 bases. V trimming: 8 bases; J trimming: 5 bases; junction bases outside the gene matches: 7. CDR3 size: 15 residues. The CDR3 reads CASGGLAGAEDTQYF. The CDR3 nucleotides are TGTGCCAGCGGTGGACTAGCGGGGGCCGAAGATACGCAGTATTTT.

This clonotype was picked up a small number of times. A much larger clone differs from this one at a single base, so this may be a read error. The chain joins TRBV7-3 to TRBJ2-5; D is undetermined. The CDR3 has 13 amino acids. Germline lookup yields CDR1 SGHTA and CDR2 FQGTGA. The CDR3 bases are TGTGCCAGCAGCTTGGCGTACCAAGAGGCCCAGTACTTC. It encodes CASSLAYQEAQYF.

In this sample, this clonotype turned up many times. The V gene is TRBV12-3 or TRBV12-4, the J gene TRBJ2-3; no firm D call. The V and J ends lost 6 bases and 6 bases respectively, with 10 bases between them. The CDR3 extends over 12 amino acids. Here the CDR3 reads CASRIAEDTQYF. Here the CDR3 DNA reads TGTGCCAGCAGGATTGCAGAGGATACGCAGTATTTT.

V and J are TRBV6-5 and TRBJ2-1, with TRBD1 as a possible D gene (5 bases). Trimming left V 2 bases short and J 4 bases short, with 6 bases between. Germline V lookup: CDR1 MNHEY, CDR2 SVGAGI. The CDR3 consists of 13 residues. The CDR3 protein is CASSYTGYNEQFF. Written as DNA, the CDR3 is TGTGCCAGCAGTTACACAGGATACAATGAGCAGTTCTTC.